This entry features one T cell receptor beta chain sequence. What it binds is not known. Oncomine TCR Beta short-read sequencing was applied to DNA from cultured CD4+ T cells. One entry per CDR3 protein results from TCRdb running MiXCR on the PCR reads. The table lists about 21,000 distinct CDR3 sequences, about 61% of them singletons. These data are taken from a study of vaccination and CD4 T cells after COVID-19. Study background: Samples taken post-COVID came a median around 3.5 months after diagnosis, ranging from 35 to 161. SARS-CoV-2, HCoV-NL63, HCoV-OC43 and HCoV-229E supplied the overlapping spike peptides used to stimulate cells. The authors gave control cultures a CEFX pool, an HIV-1 Nef pool, or no peptide.

Treatment indicated: roughly 11-day PBMC culture with coronavirus spike peptide pools or control peptides (ViraFEST assay). Cell culture was performed with roughly 1.8 million PBMCs per well in the presence of around 9.4 IU/ml IL-2 and 10 ug/ml peptide pools. Specimen: CD4+ T cells from blood, cultured in vitro. The receptor was derived from a human donor who had recovered from COVID-19.

As DNA, the CDR3 is TGTGCCAGCAGTGGAGTAGGGCCCACCGGGGAGCTGTTTTTT. Protein product: CASSGVGPTGELFF. V and J are TRBV2 and TRBJ2-2; D uncertain. The CDR3 loop spans 14 amino acids. Germline CDR1 is SNHLY and CDR2 is FYNNEI. Trimming stripped 4 bases from V and 4 bases from J, with 10 bases between.